What follows are 13 T cell receptor beta chains derived from one specimen sequenced in a study of early T cells in non-severe SARS-CoV-2 infection. TCRdb reprocessed the 5' RACE reads via MiXCR and lists one record per CDR3 protein. This sample carries about 60,000 distinct CDR3 sequences, more than 8.5% of them seen once, and the ten largest clones take 17%. Sequenced: whole blood. These receptors originate from an adult who was a healthcare worker with PCR-confirmed SARS-CoV-2 infection or an uninfected control (not recorded which).

The CDR3 region is CASSVDRFSTYEQYF. For the CDR3, the DNA is TGCGCCAGCAGCGTGGACAGGTTTTCGACCTACGAGCAGTACTTC. This chain connects TRBV10-2 to TRBJ2-7, with 7 bases identical to TRBD1. V shed 6 bases and J 2 bases; nucleotides not matched to a gene: 10. This CDR3 has 15 amino acids. Looked up from germline, CDR1 is WSHSY and CDR2 is SAAADI.

This clonotype was found many times. The V gene is TRBV7-9, the J gene TRBJ2-3; 7 nucleotides agree with TRBD1. Germline V gene sequence: CDR1 SEHNR, CDR2 FQNEAQ (reference sequence). With 8 bases clipped from V and 1 base from J, the junction kept 12 bases outside the gene matches. The length of the CDR3 is 16 residues. This CDR3 reads CASAPPTGQRTDTQYF. CDR3 nucleotides: TGTGCCAGCGCCCCTCCCACGGGACAGCGCACAGATACGCAGTATTTT.

This clonotype showed up many times. The chain couples TRBV7-9 to TRBJ2-7, with 7 bases matching TRBD1. The V gene's germline CDR1 is SEHNR and CDR2 FQNEAQ (reference sequence). V lost 1 base to trimming and J lost 2 bases; unmatched junction nucleotides: 2. The CDR3 consists of 14 residues. The CDR3 is CASSLEGQTYEQYF. The CDR3 DNA reads TGTGCCAGCAGCTTAGAGGGACAGACCTACGAGCAGTACTTC.

Only a few counts were recorded for this clonotype. The chain uses TRBV9 and TRBJ2-4; TRBD2 matches 12 bases. Trimming removed 3 bases from V and 5 bases from J; junction bases left unmatched: 12. The CDR3 length is 18 residues. Germline values: CDR1 SGDLS, CDR2 YYNGEE. The CDR3: CASSGPREGLAGENIQYF. The DNA for the CDR3 is TGTGCCAGCAGCGGACCCCGCGAGGGACTAGCGGGCGAAAACATTCAGTACTTC. Full variable domain (outside the CDR3, taken from reference TRBV9 and TRBJ2-4): DSGVTQTPKHLITATGQRVTLRCSPRSGDLSVYWYQQSLDQGLQFLIQYYNGEERAKGNILERFSAQQFPDLHSELNLSSLELGDSALYFCASSGPREGLAGENIQYFGAGTRLSVL.

A few counts support this clonotype. The chain couples TRBV29-1 to TRBJ1-1; 11 bases are a match to TRBD1. Germline V gives CDR1 SQVTM, CDR2 ANQGSEA. J lost 3 bases, V lost 5 bases, and 5 bases had no gene match. The CDR3 length is 14 residues. This CDR3 reads CSVRGQGVDTEAFF. The CDR3 nucleotides are TGCAGCGTTAGGGGACAGGGGGTCGACACTGAAGCTTTCTTT.

Many counts were recorded for this clonotype. The J gene is TRBJ2-1, the V gene TRBV30; D may be TRBD2 (6 bases). Trimming removed 0 bases at V and 10 bases at J, with 13 bases between. The germline CDR1 and CDR2 sequences are GTSNPN and SVGIG (reference sequence). The CDR3 runs 13 residues. The CDR3 loop is CAWSVIGSWEQFF. The CDR3 DNA is TGTGCCTGGAGTGTAATCGGGAGTTGGGAGCAGTTCTTC.

The J gene is TRBJ2-3, the V gene TRBV20-1; 9 bases agree with TRBD2. CDR3 length: 15 residues. Germline CDR1 reads DFQATT; CDR2 reads SNEGSKA (reference sequence). J gave up 4 bases and V 6 bases, and 11 bases lay outside the gene matches. CDR3 loop: CSATRTSEAADTQYF. The CDR3 DNA reads as TGCAGTGCAACGCGGACTAGCGAGGCCGCAGATACGCAGTATTTT.

This clonotype was seen many times. The chain is built from TRBV28 and TRBJ2-5, with 8 bases aligning to TRBD2. The germline V gene encodes CDR1 MDHEN and CDR2 SYDVKM. The CDR3 loop spans 18 amino acids. Losses at the gene ends were 1 base for V and 5 bases for J; bases not matched to a gene: 15. The CDR3 DNA sequence: TGTGCCAGCAGTTTATTACGCGGGGGGCTAGCGGGTGGCGAGACCCAGTACTTC. This gives the protein CASSLLRGGLAGGETQYF.

This clonotype showed up just a few times. The chain recombines TRBV4-3 with TRBJ2-1, with unresolved D. The CDR3 consists of 13 residues. Germline V CDR1 and CDR2: LGHNA, YSLEER. Trimming stripped 0 bases from V and 13 bases from J, with 13 bases between. The CDR3 coding sequence is TGCGCCAGCAGCCAAGATCCCCAGCTGGATCAGTTCTTC. It encodes CASSQDPQLDQFF.

This clonotype was counted a few times. The V call is TRBV3-1, the J call TRBJ1-2; D is perhaps TRBD1 (5 bases). V lost 0 bases to trimming and J lost 7 bases, with 15 bases between them. The CDR3 is made up of 15 amino acids. Germline loops: CDR1 LGHDT, CDR2 YNNKEL (reference sequence). The CDR3 here is CASSQDLQGGAGYTF. The CDR3 DNA reads as TGTGCCAGCAGCCAAGATTTGCAGGGCGGCGCTGGCTACACCTTC. Looking up the rest from reference TRBV3-1 and TRBJ1-2 gives the full variable domain: DTAVSQTPKYLVTQMGNDKSIKCEQNLGHDTMYWYKQDSKKFLKIMFSYNNKELIINETVPNRFSPKSPDKAHLNLHINSLELGDSAVYFCASSQDLQGGAGYTFGSGTRLTVV.

The chain joins TRBV24-1 to TRBJ2-7; the match to TRBD1 covers 7 bases. The CDR3 runs to 12 residues. Trimming cost V 9 bases and J 6 bases; bases outside gene matches: 7. Germline-derived CDR1 and CDR2 are KGHDR and SFDVKD. This CDR3 reads CATEGALSEQYF. DNA for the CDR3: TGTGCCACCGAGGGGGCCCTTAGCGAGCAGTACTTC.

The rearrangement joins TRBV16 to TRBJ2-7; D not certain. Germline CDR1 and CDR2: KGHSY and FQNENV. The ends were cut back, 1 base at V and 2 bases at J, with 9 bases in the middle. The CDR3 is 14 amino acids. The CDR3 bases are TGTGCCAGCAGCCAATTACAGCCCCCCTACGAGCAGTACTTC. As protein: CASSQLQPPYEQYF.

This clonotype was seen more than once but under ten times. The V gene is TRBV29-1, the J gene TRBJ2-7; 10 bases are shared with TRBD2. From germline, CDR1 is SQVTM and CDR2 ANQGSEA. The CDR3 sequence is 13 residues long. V was clipped by 4 bases and J by 2 bases; unmatched bases: 2. The CDR3 DNA reads as TGCAGCGTTGCTAGCGGGAGAACCTACGAGCAGTACTTC. This sequence encodes CSVASGRTYEQYF.